A selection of T cell receptor beta chains follows, all from one sample in a study of early stage breast cancer tumors. Measured with immunoSEQ multiplex PCR; TCRdb has only the in-frame clones, and not every one. This table has approximately 20,000 clones, 70% to 80% appearing once. The sequencing input was blood. The receptors come from a person in their sixties with breast cancer. Both conserved end residues are trimmed from each CDR3. Size is stated for part of the rows, as once, few or many counts, or as a class when the clone is expanded.

CDR3: ASRPSLGLGTEKLF; V: TRBV5-1; size: .; J: TRBJ1-4
CDR3: ASARSGAITDTQY; V: TRBV25-1; size: .; J: TRBJ2-3
CDR3: ASSLNGDTEAF; V: TRBV27; size: .; J: TRBJ1-1
CDR3: SVGTSGSGGDTQY; V: TRBV29-1; size: .; J: TRBJ2-3
CDR3: ASSWDSVDQPQH; V: TRBV5-1; size: once; J: TRBJ1-5
CDR3: AWSAGTGVYEQY; V: TRBV30; size: .; J: TRBJ2-7
CDR3: ASSQEGQWGGEQF; V: TRBV14; size: .; J: TRBJ2-1
CDR3: ASSIANSRGYT; V: TRBV19; size: .; J: TRBJ1-2
CDR3: ASSSASDQPQH; V: TRBV6-5; size: few; J: TRBJ1-5
CDR3: ASSYSRNIINEKLF; V: TRBV6-5; size: .; J: TRBJ1-4
CDR3: ASSLDGARPYEQY; V: TRBV5-1; size: .; J: TRBJ2-7
CDR3: ASSVRGDSQNTEAF; V: TRBV27; size: .; J: TRBJ1-1
CDR3: ASSSQEAQGRTDTQY; V: TRBV4-2; size: .; J: TRBJ2-3
CDR3: ASSYTTAGGTEAF; V: TRBV6-5; size: .; J: TRBJ1-1
CDR3: ASSHPGQGLTEAF; V: TRBV4-1; size: .; J: TRBJ1-1
CDR3: ASSFVSGGYNEQF; V: TRBV5-6; size: .; J: TRBJ2-1
CDR3: ASSQEGHTEAF; V: TRBV6-1; size: .; J: TRBJ1-1
CDR3: ASSQPQGTGYGYT; V: TRBV4-1; size: few; J: TRBJ1-2
CDR3: ASTPGLLAYEQY; V: TRBV5-6; size: .; J: TRBJ2-7
CDR3: ASSPYEGQGVYGYT; V: TRBV18; size: .; J: TRBJ1-2
CDR3: ASSEYRQLSSYNSPLH; V: TRBV25-1; size: .; J: TRBJ1-6
CDR3: ASKTQGVDEKLF; V: TRBV5-1; size: once; J: TRBJ1-4
CDR3: ASSLDGQLIGNTIY; V: TRBV11-2; size: once; J: TRBJ1-3
CDR3: ASSSRSGGVQTQY; V: TRBV19; size: .; J: TRBJ2-5
CDR3: SASLGYEQY; V: TRBV20-1; size: .; J: TRBJ2-7